This T cell receptor beta chain emerged from a study of blood T cells in healthy people across ages. Alongside a J-beta primer mix, a sample-barcoded 5' primer served in a second PCR lasting about 7 to 11 cycles. TCRdb used MiXCR to reprocess the 5' RACE reads, holding one entry per CDR3 protein. The repertoire has 750,000 to 950,000 distinct CDR3 sequences, approximately 53% of them found once; the top ten carry around 40%. In its sample, this clonotype was seen a few times. Deletions cut 0 bases from V and 9 bases from J, with 8 bases between. The CDR3 runs 12 residues. The receptor comes from a man aged 80 or over in good health. The chain recombines TRBV12-3 or TRBV12-4 with TRBJ1-2, with no clear D. Sample: blood. CDR3 protein: CASSLARRSYTF. CDR3 coding DNA: TGTGCCAGCAGTTTAGCGCGTAGAAGCTACACCTTC.